These 14 T cell receptor beta chains were sequenced from one sample in a study of PD-1 blockade in classical Hodgkin lymphoma. The time point is: cycle 4 day 1 (C4D1), after 5 to 7 weeks of nivolumab. Every patient relapsed after autologous stem cell transplantation, and brentuximab vedotin exposure varied. The method was immunoSEQ multiplex PCR; TCRdb's version includes in-frame clones alone and lacks a portion of them. The sample has 15,000 to 20,000 clones, about 65% seen once; the top ten hold about 7.2%. The input for sequencing was peripheral blood mononuclear cells (PBMCs), taken before the fourth cycle of nivolumab. These receptors were taken from a human donor with classical Hodgkin lymphoma.

This clone is a singleton in its sample. The chain employs TRBV16 and TRBJ1-5, with 9 bases aligning to TRBD1. Germline V gene data show CDR1 as KGHSY and CDR2 as FQNENV. V lost 2 bases and J lost 9; bases outside the gene matches: 2. This CDR3 spans 13 amino acids. The CDR3 DNA follows: TGTGCCAGCAGCCAAGACAGGGGGGTGCCCCAGCATTTT. Amino acids: CASSQDRGVPQHF.

This chain joins TRBV19 and TRBJ2-2, with TRBD1 as a possible D gene (6 bases). The germline CDR1 and CDR2 sequences are LNHDA and SQIVND (reference sequence). The CDR3 runs to 13 residues. Trimming shortened V by 4 bases and J by 11 bases, and 14 bases separated the two germline ends. DNA for the CDR3: TGTGCCAGTAGTAACCCCACAGGGTCCGAGCTGTTTTTT. Translation: CASSNPTGSELFF.

This clone was seen once. The chain uses TRBV18 and TRBJ2-1; D not resolved. Germline-derived CDR1 and CDR2 are KGHSH and LQKENI. There are 11 residues in the CDR3. With 8 bases removed from V and 6 bases from J, the gap between germline ends came to 8 bases. The CDR3 sequence is CASQDRNEQFF. CDR3 DNA sequence: TGTGCCAGCCAGGACCGCAATGAGCAGTTCTTC.

This chain joins TRBV19 and TRBJ1-2; D ambiguous. Trimming stripped 8 bases from V and 5 bases from J, with 12 bases between. This CDR3 region has 12 residues. Germline CDR1 reads LNHDA; CDR2 reads SQIVND (reference sequence). This chain's CDR3 is CASSFRAYGYTF. The DNA of the CDR3 is TGTGCCAGTTCCTTCCGTGCGTATGGCTACACCTTC.

This sequence joins TRBV28 and TRBJ2-5, with 8 bases aligning to TRBD2. Unmatched junction bases numbered 5, after V lost 1 base and J lost 1 base. The CDR3 spans 16 residues. Germline V gene sequence: CDR1 MDHEN, CDR2 SYDVKM. The CDR3 region is CASSLSVAGPQETQYF. In nucleotides, the CDR3 is TGTGCCAGCAGTTTATCGGTAGCGGGACCCCAAGAGACCCAGTACTTC.

By frequency in the sample, this clone is medium-sized (0.01 to 0.1%). The gene calls are TRBV4-2 and TRBJ1-1, with D perhaps TRBD1 (6 bases). Looked up from germline, CDR1 is LGHNA and CDR2 is YNFKEQ. The V end lost 4 bases, the J end lost 0 bases, and 9 bases lay between the germline ends. This CDR3 has 14 residues. The CDR3 coding sequence is TGTGCCAGCAGCCGGGACAACTTGAACACTGAAGCTTTCTTT. Its protein is CASSRDNLNTEAFF.

CDR3 sequence: CASSEPGLGSPLHF. The DNA for the CDR3 is TGTGCCAGCAGTGAACCAGGGCTAGGTTCACCCCTCCACTTT. V gene TRBV6-1 combines with J gene TRBJ1-6; D may be TRBD1 (5 bases). Germline CDR1 is MNHNS and CDR2 is SASEGT. The V gene lost 2 bases and the J gene lost 9 bases, with 11 bases spanning the gap. The CDR3 sequence is 14 residues long.

The chain combines TRBV10-2 with TRBJ2-1; D remains ambiguous. Germline V gene data show CDR1 as WSHSY and CDR2 as SAAADI. The CDR3 consists of 12 residues. V lost 2 bases and J 8 bases, leaving 7 bases between the germline ends. The CDR3 nucleotides read TGCGCCAGCAGTGAGGGCCTATATGAGCAGTTCTTC. It translates to CASSEGLYEQFF.

The chain uses TRBV6-1 and TRBJ2-7, with TRBD1 matching 9 bases. This CDR3 is 13 amino acids long. J gave up 0 bases and V 6 bases, and 0 bases lay outside the gene matches. Germline lookup yields CDR1 MNHNS and CDR2 SASEGT. The CDR3 reads CASRGQGSYEQYF. In DNA, the CDR3 is TGTGCCAGCAGGGGACAGGGCTCCTACGAGCAGTACTTC.

The rearrangement links TRBV27 to TRBJ1-5; 8 bases match TRBD1. This CDR3 spans 17 amino acids. The germline V gene encodes CDR1 MNHEY and CDR2 SMNVEV (reference sequence). V shed 6 bases and J 3 bases; nucleotides not matched to a gene: 13. The CDR3, as DNA: TGTGCCAGCAGGCCTGGGACCACAGGGGGGAACAATCAGCCCCAGCATTTT. Translation gives CASRPGTTGGNNQPQHF.

The CDR3 DNA follows: TGTGCCAGCAATGAGGGCCACTCCACCTACGAGCAGTACTTC. Its protein product is CASNEGHSTYEQYF. The V and J genes are TRBV28 and TRBJ2-7, with a tentative D call TRBD2 (5 bases). The V gene lost 7 bases and the J gene lost 2 bases, with 15 bases spanning the gap. This CDR3 region has 14 residues. CDR1 and CDR2 from the germline V gene are MDHEN and SYDVKM.

The chain has TRBV6-1 and TRBJ1-3; no definite D call. Germline V gives CDR1 MNHNS, CDR2 SASEGT. Trimming took 2 bases from V and 0 from J, leaving 5 bases between them. CDR3 length equals 14 residues. Written as DNA, the CDR3 is TGTGCCAGCAGTGAACCGACCTCTGGAAACACCATATATTTT. Translation gives CASSEPTSGNTIYF.

This chain joins TRBV5-1 and TRBJ1-2; the D gene is possibly TRBD1 (5 bases). Trimming cost V 1 base and J 5 bases, with 21 bases left between them. The germline gives CDR1 SGHRS, CDR2 YFSETQ. The CDR3 has 17 amino acids. This chain's CDR3 is CASSLRKGRPSRYGYTF. The CDR3 region has the DNA TGCGCCAGCAGCTTGCGAAAGGGGCGCCCCTCTAGGTATGGCTACACCTTC. The full variable domain, completed using reference TRBV5-1 and TRBJ1-2, is KAGVTQTPRYLIKTRGQQVTLSCSPISGHRSVSWYQQTPGQGLQFLFEYFSETQRNKGNFPGRFSGRQFSNSRSEMNVSTLELGDSALYLCASSLRKGRPSRYGYTFGSGTRLTVV.

This sequence joins TRBV29-1 and TRBJ2-1; D not certain. The V end lost 8 bases, the J end lost 6 bases, and 20 bases lay between the germline ends. This CDR3 comprises 14 residues. CDR1 SQVTM and CDR2 ANQGSEA come from the germline V gene. The CDR3 DNA reads TGCAGCTCTGACGTCCACCACCTAGGCAATGAGCAGTTCTTC. It encodes CSSDVHHLGNEQFF.